This T cell receptor beta chain was recorded in a study of T-cell memory formation after mild COVID-19 (dated by TCRdb to the early 2020s). With regard to the full study: TCR sequence clusters from the two donors were largely donor specific. Longitudinal TCRalpha and TCRbeta repertoire sequencing tracked T-cell clones expanding and contracting after mild COVID-19 in a couple of donors. The cohort comprised two young, previously healthy adult volunteers, one female and one male.

Germline trimming: 1 base from V, 0 bases from J; junction bases outside gene matches: 1. CDR3 length: 16 amino acids, cysteine to phenylalanine. Solely the CDR3 DNA is kept, with 48 bases framed from the first base. Based on the germline V gene, the CDR1 and CDR2 sequences are SGHAT and FQNNGV. Ficoll-Paque density gradient centrifugation was the method used to isolate PBMCs. Results and caveats for the whole study, not just this receptor: The second-wave clones that peaked on day 37 were not confirmed to be SARS-CoV-2 specific. Contracting CD4+ clones turned up mainly in the CM and EM memory subsets, whereas EMRA was where CD8+ clones were enriched. Balanced CD4/CD8 phenotypes were observed for clones contracting from day 15 to 85, whereas a bias towards CD4+ was observed for a second wave of clones expanding from day 15 to 37. Some responding clones were detected in pre-infection memory, suggesting pre-existing cross-reactive memory T cells joined the SARS-CoV-2 response. The study included only a couple of mild cases, and larger cohorts that include severe cases with pre-infection samples were judged to be necessary.

Reads for this sample came from an Illumina NovaSeq 6000. Using 5'RACE with constant-segment primers, TCRalpha and TCRbeta cDNA libraries were constructed, with sample barcodes and unique molecular identifiers added in the process. Trizol reagent was used to extract RNA from every sample. The libraries were amplified in two PCR steps, and the second step added a second sample barcode and Illumina TruSeq adapters. Libraries were sequenced on an Illumina NovaSeq with 2 x 150 bp paired-end reads. The paper's data handling went like this. With migec v1.2.7, reads were demultiplexed and then collapsed into UMI-guided consensus sequences. Using mixcr v2.1.11, UMI consensuses were aligned to TRA and TRB V and J templates and then assembled into clonotypes. Clonotypes were classified as expanded or contracted when called significant by both edgeR and NoisET, with noise models trained on biological replicates. For edgeR calls, the cutoffs were a false discovery rate-adjusted p below 0.01 and a log2 fold-change threshold of 1. As an exploratory analysis of dynamics, PCA with hierarchical clustering was applied to max-normalized trajectories of the 1000 most abundant clonotypes. Each responding clone was given a CD4 or CD8 phenotype based on the CD4+ and CD8+ repertoires, which had been sequenced separately. The public reads were reanalyzed by TCRdb: fastp trimming at Q25, MiXCR alignment, in-frame beta chains only. Each entry merges the rows of one CDR3 protein and shows their most common DNA and genes. The V and J calls reflect TCRdb's pipeline rather than the authors' work. This sample has some 150,000 distinct CDR3 sequences in its table, and approximately 26% of those were observed once. Of the sample, around 22% falls within the top ten clones.

In this sample, this clonotype turned up a few times. This receptor's antigen is unknown. Base qualities are missing; no much larger clone stands one base away. The rearranged segments are TRBV11-2 and TRBJ2-3, and TRBD2 matches 10 of the central bases. The origin of this receptor is an adult woman who had mild COVID-19 (a few samples of this study predate the infection). The sample titles of this study are shuffled in the database, so cell type and time point are left out; the donor was told from shared clones. The source material was PBMCs or a T cell subset sorted from them (not recorded which). The nucleotide sequence reads TGTGCCAGCAGCTTAGGAGCGGGAGGGAGCACAGATACGCAGTATTTT. Translated, this gives CASSLGAGGSTDTQYF.